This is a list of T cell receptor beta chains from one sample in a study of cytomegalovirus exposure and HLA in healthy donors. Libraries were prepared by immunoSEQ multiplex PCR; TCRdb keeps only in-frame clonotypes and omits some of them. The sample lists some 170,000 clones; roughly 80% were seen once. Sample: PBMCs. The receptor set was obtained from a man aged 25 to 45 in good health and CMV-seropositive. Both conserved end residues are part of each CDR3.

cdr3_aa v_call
CASSHLRGNTEAFF TRBV4-1
CASSARTSQFESYEQYF TRBV7-9
CASTIAGAGELFF TRBV11-1
CAISERQENTEAFF TRBV10-3
CASSVATGEMDTEAFF TRBV9
CASSEGRNGLWGYTF TRBV6-1
CASSSWTGETQYF TRBV7-9
CASSLWTRYGYTF TRBV28
CASSWDRFSYEQYF TRBV11-2
CASNRFPNEKLFF TRBV25-1
CASRTSGGMVYEQYF TRBV4-2
CASSPLGQDTGELFF TRBV28
CASSLEGIAHEQYF TRBV7-6
CASSQGPVGHTDTQYF TRBV4-3
CASSSERQGAYGYTF TRBV13
CASSYSGRQETQYF TRBV6-5
CASSQAWTGKYGHGYTF TRBV4-1
CASSYSAVSYEQYF TRBV6-5